The sequence of this T cell receptor beta chain was determined in a study of long-term antiretroviral therapy in people with HIV. Survey level was the resolution at which the v3.0 immunoSEQ assay ran. TCRdb's table, derived via immunoSEQ multiplex PCR, lists solely in-frame clones and lacks some. This sample has 19,000 or so clones, with 79% found just once. Looked up from germline, CDR1 is SGHNT and CDR2 is YENEEA. V lost 3 bases, J lost 6 bases, and 2 bases stayed unmatched. The CDR3 is 14 residues long. Whole-study results and caveats: Post-ART, diversity grew, though it stayed under transplant donor control levels.

Points on this clone: As yet, its antigen is unknown.

The V and J genes are TRBV11-3 and TRBJ2-1; 10 bases align to TRBD2. The sequence was collected from a young man with HIV. This sample comprised unsorted PBMCs, obtained at the start of antiretroviral therapy. In nucleotides, the CDR3 is TGTGCCAGCAGCTTTAGCGGGGGGACCAATGAGCAGTTCTTC. Protein product: CASSFSGGTNEQFF.